This T cell receptor beta chain came from a study of blood T cell repertoires in COVID-19. Across the whole study: The United States, Italy and Spain supplied acute and convalescent COVID-19 samples. PBMCs, B-cell-depleted T cells, or T cells were the source of the cDNA or gDNA that made up the material.

Trimming left V 0 bases short and J 7 bases short, with 16 bases between. This CDR3 has 17 residues. CDR1 is ENHRY, CDR2 SYGVKD, per germline. Original methodology: The assay estimated nucleated cells by amplifying reference gene primers. Profiling relied on immunoSEQ multiplex PCR, and the TCRdb table lists in-frame clones only, not all of them. V and J calls and clone size are those listed in that table; D and trimming were worked out from the DNA. The table shows around 58,000 clones, with about 90% occurring only once. The sequencing input was peripheral blood. This TCR came from an older woman with active or convalescent COVID-19. The J gene is TRBJ1-6, the V gene TRBV10-3; a possible D gene is TRBD1 (6 bases). CDR3 nucleotide sequence: TGTGCCATCAGTGAGTCTAGGGGGGGTGCCGGGAATTCACCCCTCCACTTT. Residues: CAISESRGGAGNSPLHF.